Each of the 6 T cell receptor beta chains below was sequenced from the same sample in a study of technical replicates of blood from several donors. Using immunoSEQ multiplex PCR, the repertoire was profiled, and TCRdb retains in-frame clones only, with some absent. The table includes roughly 80,000 clones, around 94% detected once. The sample was T cells isolated from PBMCs. All receptors derive from a human donor in good health.

The chain combines TRBV6-5 with TRBJ2-7, with TRBD1 matching 7 bases. Looked up from germline, CDR1 is MNHEY and CDR2 is SVGAGI. The CDR3 is 15 residues long. V lost 0 bases and J lost 5; bases outside the gene matches: 7. CDR3 coding DNA: TGTGCCAGCAGTTACTCGACAGGGACGGGTAACGAGCAGTACTTC. Amino acids: CASSYSTGTGNEQYF.

The chain links TRBV6-5 to TRBJ2-5; possibly TRBD2 for D (6 bases). The V and J ends lost 6 bases and 7 bases respectively, with 18 bases between them. The germline gives CDR1 MNHEY, CDR2 SVGAGI. The CDR3 length is 14 residues. The CDR3 loop is CASSSGTWGGTQYF. The CDR3 nucleotides are TGTGCCAGCAGCTCCGGGACTTGGGGAGGGACCCAGTACTTC.

CDR3 residues: CASSQEEGIIDGYTF. DNA for the CDR3: TGTGCCAGCAGCCAAGAGGAGGGAATAATTGATGGCTACACCTTC. The chain recombines TRBV4-2 with TRBJ1-2; D unclear. The V end lost 0 bases, the J end lost 6 bases, and 14 bases lay between the germline ends. This CDR3 has 15 residues. CDR1 is LGHNA, CDR2 YNFKEQ, per germline.

The rearrangement uses TRBV30 and TRBJ1-2, with 8 bases matching TRBD1. Germline assignment: CDR1 GTSNPN and CDR2 SVGIG (reference sequence). The CDR3 has 13 residues. The trim removed 0 bases at V and 6 bases at J, leaving 3 bases unmatched. The chain's CDR3 is CAWSVDRGHGYTF. The CDR3, as DNA: TGTGCCTGGAGTGTTGACAGGGGTCATGGCTACACCTTC.

The chain couples TRBV5-4 to TRBJ1-2, with 7 bases fitting TRBD1. Germline assignment: CDR1 SGHNT and CDR2 YYREEE (reference sequence). The V segment lost 4 bases and the J segment 4 bases; nucleotides outside the gene matches: 7. This CDR3 is 14 amino acids long. CDR3 amino acids: CASSPGTEFYGYTF. DNA for the CDR3: TGTGCCAGCAGCCCCGGGACAGAGTTCTATGGCTACACCTTC.

V usage is TRBV10-3 and J usage is TRBJ1-5; 9 nucleotides match TRBD1. The CDR3 has 14 residues. V lost 5 bases and J lost 7; bases outside the gene matches: 6. The V gene's germline CDR1 is ENHRY and CDR2 SYGVKD. The CDR3 protein is CAISPGQGGQPQHF. The CDR3 nucleotides are TGTGCCATCAGTCCGGGACAGGGAGGCCAGCCCCAGCATTTT.